Given below is one TCR beta chain in context. What antigen it recognizes has not been identified. No quality values exist for individual bases; no much larger clone is one base distant. The CDR3 numbers 17 residues from cysteine through phenylalanine. The kept DNA is CDR3 alone, 51 bases in frame from the first base. From a lookup of the germline V gene, CDR1 and CDR2 are SGHDT and YYEEEE. V is cut back by 2 bases and J by 2 bases, with 8 bases in the junction unmatched. Libraries came from the immunoSEQ multiplex PCR assay. T cell repertoires were profiled with deep sequencing of rearranged TCR beta loci together with multiparametric flow cytometry. TCRdb obtained this table from immuneACCESS and retained in-frame rearrangements with V and J assigned. These tables miss some clones; where compared with another copy, unresolved V genes account for less than half of the shortfall, and the remainder is unexplained. Recorded for this sample are around 150,000 clones; about 88% of them occurred a single time. Approximately 4.7% of the sample lies in the top ten.

These data originate in a study of lymphopenia after photon versus proton radiotherapy (dated by TCRdb to between 2018 and 2021). In the study overall: The study compared the immunological effects of photon versus proton radiation therapy in patients with gastrointestinal tumors who developed high-grade lymphopenia. The goal of the study was to characterize the differences between the two radiation modalities in how they affect the immune system. The 20 or so patients in the cohort had gastrointestinal tumors, were treated with either photon or proton therapy, and subsequently developed lymphopenia.

The paper as a whole reports these results and caveats: Proton-treated patients stayed relatively stable during treatment, while photon-treated patients lost naive T cells and TCR diversity and gained effector/memory populations. Once the lymphocyte count had reached its nadir, the repertoires of photon-treated patients showed oligoclonal expansion, particularly of CD8+ Temra cells, and this expansion drove the decline in diversity. The authors looked at the survival association only in patients who died, and they framed better survival with proton therapy as a possibility rather than a demonstrated result. Across the cohort, a larger post-nadir drop in TCR diversity was inversely correlated with overall survival time among patients who died.

The material sequenced was peripheral blood, taken from a patient treated with photon-based radiotherapy. The chain links TRBV5-6 with TRBJ2-1; TRBD2 aligns with 9 central bases. The source of this sequence is a man aged 50 to 59 with gastric cancer. For the CDR3, the sequence is CASSLGLAGKPYNEQFF. The DNA sequence reads TGTGCCAGCAGCTTAGGGCTAGCGGGAAAACCCTACAATGAGCAGTTCTTC.